The rows below give T cell receptor beta chains drawn from one sample of a study of neurological immune-mediated disorders. Each CDR3 protein gets one entry after TCRdb re-called the 5' RACE reads with MiXCR. Here the sample spans approximately 38,000 distinct CDR3 sequences, around 7.2% being singletons. The sequenced material came from CD4+ T cells from blood. These receptors were taken from a man between 45 and 60 years old in good health. CDR3s include the opening cysteine and the closing phenylalanine or tryptophan. A D gene is named only where the DNA matches it firmly. Size tells how often a clone was seen (once, few, many) or the class of an expanded clone, and some rows leave it out.

j_gene,len,v_gene,abundance,d_gene,CDR3nt,CDR3aa
TRBJ2-1,17,TRBV5-4,many,TRBD2,TGTGCCAGCAGCATGGGACTAGCGGGGCCCTCCTACAATGAGCAGTTCTTC,CASSMGLAGPSYNEQFF
TRBJ2-3,14,TRBV6-1,many,NA,TGTGCCAGCACGACCGCGGGAAGCACAGATACGCAGTATTTT,CASTTAGSTDTQYF
TRBJ2-1,15,TRBV20-1,NA,NA,TGCAGTGCCCAACCCCTGGCGGTCCCCTACAATGAGCAGTTCTTC,CSAQPLAVPYNEQFF
TRBJ2-1,13,TRBV11-2,many,NA,TGTGCCAGCAGCCCCCGACTGGCTAATGAGCAGTTCTTC,CASSPRLANEQFF
TRBJ2-5,16,TRBV7-2,many,TRBD1,TGTGCCAGCAGCTACAACAGGGGCCGTTGGATGGAGACCCAGTACTTC,CASSYNRGRWMETQYF
TRBJ2-2,13,TRBV28,many,TRBD1,TGTGCCAGCAGTTACAGGGGTAAAGGGGAGCTGTTTTTT,CASSYRGKGELFF
TRBJ1-1,15,TRBV4-1,many,NA,TGCGCCAGCAGCCTCTTACCGGGGGGAGGAACTGAAGCTTTCTTT,CASSLLPGGGTEAFF
TRBJ2-2,18,TRBV7-2,many,TRBD2,TGTGCCAGCAGCTTGAGGACTAGCGGGAGAATAGCCACCGGGGAGCTGTTTTTT,CASSLRTSGRIATGELFF
TRBJ2-7,18,TRBV7-2,many,TRBD2,TGTGCCAGCAGCTCACGCCCACCTAGCGGGAGTATCAACTACGAGCAGTACTTC,CASSSRPPSGSINYEQYF
TRBJ2-2,14,TRBV27,many,TRBD1,TGTGCCAGCAGTCTGGACAGGGGGCACGGGGAGCTGTTTTTT,CASSLDRGHGELFF
TRBJ1-1,14,TRBV20-1,many,TRBD1,TGCAGTGCTCAAGGGACAGGGTTGTACACTGAAGCTTTCTTT,CSAQGTGLYTEAFF
TRBJ2-6,17,TRBV7-3,many,NA,TGTGCCAGCAGCTTAATCCCCCCTTACTCTGGGGCCAACGTCCTGACTTTC,CASSLIPPYSGANVLTF
TRBJ2-3,14,TRBV5-1,many,TRBD2,TGCGCCAGCAGCCGAGCGGGGCGCACAGATACGCAGTATTTT,CASSRAGRTDTQYF
TRBJ2-2,13,TRBV7-2,many,NA,TGTGCCAGCAGCTGGGGGTACACCGGGGAGCTGTTTTTT,CASSWGYTGELFF
TRBJ2-6,13,TRBV11-2,many,NA,TGTGCCAGCAGCTTAGATCGGGCCAACGTCCTGACTTTC,CASSLDRANVLTF
TRBJ2-5,15,TRBV20-1,NA,TRBD2,TGCAGTGCAACCGGGACTAGCGGAGTCCAAGAGACCCAGTACTTC,CSATGTSGVQETQYF
TRBJ2-5,12,TRBV19,many,NA,TGTGCCAGTAGCAGGTTCCGAGAGACCCAGTACTTC,CASSRFRETQYF
TRBJ2-2,15,TRBV7-2,many,NA,TGTGCCAGCAGCTTAGCGGCGGAGAACACCGGGGAGCTGTTTTTT,CASSLAAENTGELFF
TRBJ2-3,15,TRBV20-1,many,TRBD2,TGCAGTGCTAGAAAGGGCGGGAGTATTGCAGATACGCAGTATTTT,CSARKGGSIADTQYF
TRBJ1-2,14,TRBV5-1,many,NA,TGCGCCAGCAGCTTGGGTCAGGCGAACTATGGCTACACCTTC,CASSLGQANYGYTF
TRBJ2-7,13,TRBV20-1,many,NA,TGCAGTGCCCCCGGGCCAGGCGCGTACGAGCAGTACTTC,CSAPGPGAYEQYF
TRBJ2-5,14,TRBV27,many,NA,TGTGCCAGCAGTGACCTCGGGGGTCGGAAGACCCAGTACTTC,CASSDLGGRKTQYF